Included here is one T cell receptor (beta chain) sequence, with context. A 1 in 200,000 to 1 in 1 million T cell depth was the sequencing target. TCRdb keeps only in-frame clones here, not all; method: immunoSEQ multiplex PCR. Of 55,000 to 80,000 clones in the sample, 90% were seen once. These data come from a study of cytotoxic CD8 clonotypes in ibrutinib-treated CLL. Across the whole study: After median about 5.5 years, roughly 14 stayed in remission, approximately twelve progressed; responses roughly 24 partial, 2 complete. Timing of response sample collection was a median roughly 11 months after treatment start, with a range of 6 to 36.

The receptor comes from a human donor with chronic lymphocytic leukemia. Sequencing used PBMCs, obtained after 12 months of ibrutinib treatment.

The CDR3 loop reads CASQSVRTETNIQYF. CDR3 DNA: TGTGCCAGCCAGTCGGTAAGGACCGAGACAAACATTCAGTACTTC. The chain is built from TRBV6-1 and TRBJ2-4, with D hard to call. V was shortened by 8 bases and J by 6 bases, with 20 bases between the two germline ends. In germline, CDR1 is MNHNS, CDR2 SASEGT. The CDR3 runs 15 residues.